The source of this T cell receptor (beta chain) is a study of shared clonotypes between healthy human individuals. Overall study results and limits: When compared with the clonotypes that were shared by all four sorted-subset donors, the non-shared clonotypes turned out to have lower generation probabilities.

The CDR3 runs 13 residues. Trimming took 5 bases from V and 3 from J, leaving 10 bases between them. Germline CDR1 is MRHNA and CDR2 is SNTAGT. As for this clone: Its antigen is unidentified. Other DNA sequences in this specimen translate into the identical CDR3.

DNA at around 210 ng, 25,000 to 30,000 T cell genomes, went into sorted-subset replicate PCRs. The data were produced by immunoSEQ multiplex PCR, yet TCRdb's version contains in-frame clones alone and is incomplete. The repertoire holds roughly 1,500,000 clones, with 95% to 99% as singletons. The healthy adult donors were HIV-negative and reported no recent acute infections or vaccinations. CD45RA-negative memory and CD45RA+ naive subsets were split from the CD4+ cells. The sequencing sample was made of naive CD4+ T cells sorted from blood. The subset is: CD45RA+ positively selected. This clonotype was obtained from a man aged 25-45 years in good health. The chain employs TRBV6-4 and TRBJ1-1; D might be TRBD1 (6 bases). The CDR3 loop is CASSRTAYTEAFF. CDR3 DNA sequence: TGTGCCAGCAGTCGGACAGCATACACTGAAGCTTTCTTT.